This T cell receptor (beta chain) was observed in a study of blood T cell repertoires in COVID-19. The length of the CDR3 is 15 residues. The junction had 8 bases not matched to a gene; V was cut back by 1 base and J by 8 bases. Germline V gene data show CDR1 as SGHTA and CDR2 as FQGNSA. Assay used: immunoSEQ multiplex PCR; TCRdb lists only in-frame clones, some missing. The table records some 100,000 clones, over 75% of them present only once. V gene TRBV7-2 combines with J gene TRBJ2-1; 7 bases agree with TRBD2. The source is a woman aged 55-75 years with acute or convalescent COVID-19. Sample: peripheral blood. CDR3 in DNA: TGTGCCAGCAGCTTAGGGGCGGGAGATGGGGATGAGCAGTTCTTC. This sequence encodes CASSLGAGDGDEQFF.